These T cell receptor beta chains were read from a single sample in a study of early T cells in non-severe SARS-CoV-2 infection. TCRdb processed the 5' RACE reads anew with MiXCR; each CDR3 protein has one entry. The sample lists roughly 80,000 distinct CDR3 sequences; 6% to 7% were seen once. The sequenced sample consisted of whole blood. The receptors here all came from an adult who was a healthcare worker with PCR-confirmed SARS-CoV-2 infection or an uninfected control (not recorded which). Both conserved end residues are part of each CDR3. D genes are given only for firm matches. Part of the rows lack a size; the others show once, few, many or a class for expanded clones.

TGTGCCAGCAGCGTAGGGCCAGCGGGAGGAAACGAGCAGTACTTC CASSVGPAGGNEQYF TRBJ2-7 TRBD2 many TRBV9
TGTGCCAGTAGTATTCGGGCCCCTTCCCCTAGGCGCACAGATACGCAGTATTTT CASSIRAPSPRRTDTQYF TRBJ2-3 - few TRBV19
TGTGCCAGCAGTTTCCGGACAGGGAACTATGGCTACACCTTC CASSFRTGNYGYTF TRBJ1-2 TRBD1 many TRBV2
TGCAGCGGGGGACAGGGGGCGGAAAAACTGTTTTTT CSGGQGAEKLFF TRBJ1-4 TRBD1 many TRBV29-1
TGTGCCAGCAGCTTAGATTGGCAGGGGGCAACAGAGACCCAGTACTTC CASSLDWQGATETQYF TRBJ2-5 TRBD1 many TRBV11-2
TGCGCCAGCAGTGAGAGAACTTCTGAAAAACTGTTTTTT CASSERTSEKLFF TRBJ1-4 - many TRBV10-2
TGTGCCAGCAGGGGGAGCGGGAACCCGAACACCGGGGAGCTGTTTTTT CASRGSGNPNTGELFF TRBJ2-2 TRBD2 many TRBV6-2/TRBV6-3
TGCAGTGCTAGGATGGATAGCAATCAGCCCCAGCATTTT CSARMDSNQPQHF TRBJ1-5 - - TRBV20-1
TGTGCCAGCAGTTGGGGAAAACGGCGTCATTCACCCCTCCATTTT CASSWGKRRHSPLHF TRBJ1-6 - - TRBV6-5
TGTGCCAGCAGTGAAGCGCGGACGGCGGATGAGCAGTTCTTC CASSEARTADEQFF TRBJ2-1 - - TRBV6-1
TGTGCCAGCAGTCCCCTACAGTACACTGAAGCTTTCTTT CASSPLQYTEAFF TRBJ1-1 - many TRBV6-5
TGCAGTGCGTTTCAGGCCGGACAGGGGGCAGGGCTGTTTTTT CSAFQAGQGAGLFF TRBJ2-2 TRBD1 - TRBV20-1
TGTGCCAGCAGTCGCCAGAGTGAAGCTTTCTTT CASSRQSEAFF TRBJ1-1 - few TRBV28
TGCAGTGCAAGCAATCCGGTGGCAGAGACCCAGTACTTC CSASNPVAETQYF TRBJ2-5 - few TRBV20-1
TGTGCCACCGATGAAAAGAGCAGCTATGGCTACACCTTC CATDEKSSYGYTF TRBJ1-2 - many TRBV2
TGCAGTGCTAGTGGACAGAAAGGAGCCTATGGCTACACCTTC CSASGQKGAYGYTF TRBJ1-2 - many TRBV20-1
TGTGCCAGCAGCTCATCACTAGCGGTTAGCTCCTACGAGCAGTACTTC CASSSSLAVSSYEQYF TRBJ2-7 TRBD2 few TRBV11-2
TGTGCTAGTGGTTTGATGGGAGCCTACGAGCAGTACTTC CASGLMGAYEQYF TRBJ2-7 - many TRBV12-5
TGTGCCAGCGGCGGGACCCTTACCGGGGAGCTGTTTTTT CASGGTLTGELFF TRBJ2-2 - - TRBV9
TGTGCCAGCAATACAGGGGGCGGGGAGGCTGAAGCTTTCTTT CASNTGGGEAEAFF TRBJ1-1 TRBD1 - TRBV11-2
TGCAGTGCTAGAGACAGGGAATACGAGCAGTACTTC CSARDREYEQYF TRBJ2-7 - many TRBV20-1
TGTGCCAGCAGCTCCGGGACTAGCGGCCGGGGTACGCAGTATTTT CASSSGTSGRGTQYF TRBJ2-3 TRBD2 - TRBV7-2
TGCAGCGTTGAGACCCCGGGACAGGGGAACGGCATTCAGTACTTC CSVETPGQGNGIQYF TRBJ2-4 TRBD1 many TRBV29-1
TGTGCCAGCAGCCTGAAAGGACCTTCAGGGGTGGGAAACACAGATACGCAGTATTTT CASSLKGPSGVGNTDTQYF TRBJ2-3 - few TRBV4-2
TGTGCCAGCAGCTCGGCCGGAGGCGGGGGTGGATACGAGCAGTACTTC CASSSAGGGGGYEQYF TRBJ2-7 TRBD2 - TRBV7-2
TGTGCCAGCAGTTACTCTGGGCAGGGGTATTCACCCCTCCACTTT CASSYSGQGYSPLHF TRBJ1-6 - - TRBV6-6
TGCGCCAGCAGCCCGGGACCGAGAAACTACAATGAGCAGTTCTTC CASSPGPRNYNEQFF TRBJ2-1 - many TRBV5-1
TGTGCCAGCAGCTTAGACAATGGCCAGCCCCAGCATTTT CASSLDNGQPQHF TRBJ1-5 - - TRBV7-2
TGTGCCAGCAGCGCAGGACAGGGGGCGGACAATGAGCAGTTCTTC CASSAGQGADNEQFF TRBJ2-1 TRBD1 many TRBV3-1
TGCAGTGCGGATCCATTACAGTTTTCGCAGTATTTT CSADPLQFSQYF TRBJ2-3 - - TRBV20-1
TGTGCCAGCAGCTTAGGCCCTGGGATTGCGTACGAGCAGTACTTC CASSLGPGIAYEQYF TRBJ2-7 - - TRBV11-2
TGTGCCAGCAGTTTGTCGTTTGGGCTCTGGCAGTATTTT CASSLSFGLWQYF TRBJ2-3 - many TRBV28
TGTGCCAGCAGCTTGGGGACAGGATGGGGCAATGAGCAGTTCTTC CASSLGTGWGNEQFF TRBJ2-1 TRBD1 many TRBV7-2
TGTGCCAGCAGCTTAGCGTCTAGCGGCACCTACAATGAGCAGTTCTTC CASSLASSGTYNEQFF TRBJ2-1 TRBD2 many TRBV7-6
TGTGCCAGCAGCCATCCGACTTCACAACCCCAAGAGACCCAGTACTTC CASSHPTSQPQETQYF TRBJ2-5 - many TRBV7-8
TGTGCCAGCAGCTCATTGTTTCCCTACGAGCAGTACTTC CASSSLFPYEQYF TRBJ2-7 - - TRBV7-6
TGTGCCAGCAGGAGTTTAGCCGGGGAGCTGTTTTTT CASRSLAGELFF TRBJ2-2 - - TRBV12-3/TRBV12-4
TGTGCCAGCAGAAAGGACAGGTCCTATGGCTACACCTTC CASRKDRSYGYTF TRBJ1-2 TRBD1 few TRBV27
TGCAGCGTTGGCGTAGCGGGATCCGGGGAGCTGTTTTTT CSVGVAGSGELFF TRBJ2-2 TRBD2 few TRBV29-1
TGTGCCTCCGGGGGATTCATGAACACTGAAGCTTTCTTT CASGGFMNTEAFF TRBJ1-1 - many TRBV30